One sample yielded the 17 T cell receptor beta chains listed below, sequenced in a study of cytotoxic CD8 clonotypes in ibrutinib-treated CLL. Clones were read by immunoSEQ multiplex PCR, and TCRdb kept only the in-frame ones, dropping some. The table has about 300,000 clones, about 72% seen once. The sample in question was PBMCs, obtained at disease progression, from a patient treated with ibrutinib. The source of these receptors is a human donor with chronic lymphocytic leukemia.

The CDR3 DNA is TGTGCCAGCAGCTCCGCAGCCTATATCGATGGCTACACCTTC. Its translation: CASSSAAYIDGYTF. This chain joins TRBV5-6 and TRBJ1-2; D unresolved. The CDR3 is 14 amino acids. The germline V gene encodes CDR1 SGHDT and CDR2 YYEEEE. Trimming removed 3 bases at V and 6 bases at J, with 15 bases between.

In its sample, this clone was seen once. V and J are TRBV7-9 and TRBJ1-2, with D possibly TRBD1 on 5 matching bases. Between the trimmed V and J ends, which lost 4 bases and 8 bases, there was a span of 11 bases. Germline V CDR1 and CDR2: SEHNR, FQNEAQ (reference sequence). The CDR3 has 12 amino acids. The CDR3 here is CASSSGNRGYTF. The CDR3 DNA is TGTGCCAGCAGCTCAGGGAATCGGGGCTACACCTTC.

The J gene is TRBJ1-1, the V gene TRBV4-1; 8 nucleotides line up with TRBD1. J was trimmed by 0 bases and V by 11 bases; bases with no gene match: 20. CDR1 and CDR2 from the germline V gene are MGHRA and YSYEKL. The CDR3 is 18 amino acids. The CDR3 reads CAYRPGQEHMWVNTEAFF. CDR3 in DNA: TGCGCCTACCGACCGGGACAGGAACACATGTGGGTGAACACTGAAGCTTTCTTT.

In this sample, this clone turned up a few times. The chain uses TRBV5-1 and TRBJ2-7; 8 positions agree with TRBD2. Trimming at V came to 4 bases and at J to 2 bases, leaving 5 bases not matched to a gene. This CDR3 is 14 amino acids long. Germline loops: CDR1 SGHRS, CDR2 YFSETQ. The CDR3 coding sequence is TGCGCCAGCAGCCTTGGTAGCGGGGCCTACGAGCAGTACTTC. As protein: CASSLGSGAYEQYF.

The rearrangement uses TRBV7-6 and TRBJ2-1; 14 nucleotides align to TRBD2. The V gene end was trimmed by 4 bases and the J gene end by 8 bases; junction bases not matched to a gene: 1. Per germline, CDR1 SGHVS and CDR2 FNYEAQ. The CDR3 spans 14 residues. The CDR3 DNA sequence: TGTGCCAGCAGCTCGACTAGCGGGAGGGATGAGCAGTTCTTC. It is translated as CASSSTSGRDEQFF.

This chain connects TRBV4-1 to TRBJ1-6, with D possibly matching TRBD1 (6 bases). The CDR3 extends over 14 amino acids. With 3 bases removed from V and 13 bases from J, the gap between germline ends came to 16 bases. The germline V gene has CDR1 MGHRA and CDR2 YSYEKL. DNA for the CDR3: TGCGCCAGCAGCCAGCCGGGACAAATTAGGCCCCTCCACTTT. This encodes CASSQPGQIRPLHF.

The rearrangement links TRBV28 to TRBJ1-4; D is unclear. V shed 5 bases and J shed 8 bases, with 15 bases lying between them. From germline, CDR1 is MDHEN and CDR2 SYDVKM. The CDR3 totals 14 residues. The CDR3 region has the DNA TGTGCCAGCAGTGCCCCGGGCCGAGTGGAAAAACTGTTTTTT. Translated: CASSAPGRVEKLFF.

V gene TRBV7-2 combines with J gene TRBJ1-2; D remains ambiguous. Germline values: CDR1 SGHTA, CDR2 FQGNSA. The CDR3 length is 13 residues. V was clipped by 5 bases and J by 9 bases, with 16 bases between them. CDR3 bases: TGTGCCAGCAGCCCAGATGAGGGCTTAAGCTACACCTTC. It specifies CASSPDEGLSYTF.

The J gene is TRBJ2-1, the V gene TRBV9; D gene unclear. Germline lookup yields CDR1 SGDLS and CDR2 YYNGEE. The length of the CDR3 is 15 residues. V gave up 0 bases and J gave up 0 bases, with 7 bases separating them. DNA for the CDR3: TGTGCCAGCAGCGTAGATGCAGCCTCCTACAATGAGCAGTTCTTC. Translating gives CASSVDAASYNEQFF. Looking up the rest from reference TRBV9 and TRBJ2-1 gives the full variable domain: DSGVTQTPKHLITATGQRVTLRCSPRSGDLSVYWYQQSLDQGLQFLIQYYNGEERAKGNILERFSAQQFPDLHSELNLSSLELGDSALYFCASSVDAASYNEQFFGPGTRLTVL.

This clone was seen a handful of times. V usage is TRBV6-1 and J usage is TRBJ1-5; D is uncertain. Germline lookup yields CDR1 MNHNS and CDR2 SASEGT. The CDR3 consists of 13 residues. V lost 4 bases and J lost 0, with 4 bases in between. In DNA form, the CDR3 reads TGTGCCAGCAGTGTACATAGCAATCAGCCCCAGCATTTT. Its protein is CASSVHSNQPQHF.

This chain uses TRBV10-3 with TRBJ2-7; 10 bases line up with TRBD2. The CDR3 length is 14 residues. V lost 6 bases and J lost 5; bases outside the gene matches: 7. The germline V gene encodes CDR1 ENHRY and CDR2 SYGVKD. The DNA of the CDR3 is TGTGCCATCAGGGAGAGAGCGGGAGGGAACGAGCAGTACTTC. It yields the protein CAIRERAGGNEQYF.

V and J are TRBV5-4 and TRBJ1-4; 10 nucleotides align to TRBD1. V dropped 4 bases and J dropped 8; count of bases not matched to a gene: 11. Germline CDR1 SGHNT, CDR2 YYREEE (reference sequence). The CDR3 loop spans 16 amino acids. The CDR3 region has the DNA TGTGCCAGCAGCCAAGGGACAGGGGTCTTCGGGGAAAAACTGTTTTTT. Translating gives CASSQGTGVFGEKLFF. Full variable domain (missing parts from reference TRBV5-4 and TRBJ1-4): ETGVTQSPTHLIKTRGQQVTLRCSSQSGHNTVSWYQQALGQGPQFIFQYYREEENGRGNFPPRFSGLQFPNYSSELNVNALELDDSALYLCASSQGTGVFGEKLFFGSGTQLSVL.

The chain joins TRBV19 to TRBJ2-2, with D possibly being TRBD1 (5 bases). The CDR3 totals 14 residues. V was trimmed by 2 bases and J by 8 bases, leaving 12 bases between them. Germline CDR1 is LNHDA and CDR2 is SQIVND (reference sequence). The CDR3, as DNA: TGTGCCAGTAGTATACACCGGACAAGTGGGGAGCTGTTTTTT. Translation: CASSIHRTSGELFF. Together with reference TRBV19 and TRBJ2-2, the CDR3 gives the full variable domain: DGGITQSPKYLFRKEGQNVTLSCEQNLNHDAMYWYRQDPGQGLRLIYYSQIVNDFQKGDIAEGYSVSREKKESFPLTVTSAQKNPTAFYLCASSIHRTSGELFFGEGSRLTVL.

This sequence joins TRBV6-5 and TRBJ2-2; D gene uncertain. Germline CDR1 and CDR2: MNHEY and SVGAGI. V lost 3 bases to trimming and J lost 6 bases, with 11 bases between them. The CDR3 runs 14 residues. The CDR3 is CASSYVGWAGELFF. The CDR3 DNA reads as TGTGCCAGCAGTTATGTAGGGTGGGCCGGGGAGCTGTTTTTT.

This chain joins TRBV27 and TRBJ1-1, with D unresolved. With 3 bases removed from V and 4 bases from J, the gap between germline ends came to 12 bases. The CDR3 runs 14 residues. Germline-derived CDR1 and CDR2 are MNHEY and SMNVEV (reference sequence). The CDR3 loop reads CASSFSGRLTEAFF. In DNA form, the CDR3 reads TGTGCCAGCAGTTTCTCCGGACGGCTCACTGAAGCTTTCTTT.

V and J are TRBV4-2 and TRBJ1-5; no firm D call. Germline V gene lookup returns CDR1 LGHNA and CDR2 YNFKEQ. This CDR3 is 14 amino acids long. The ends were cut back, 4 bases at V and 3 bases at J, with 10 bases in the middle. This chain's CDR3 is CASSLGGLNQPQHF. For the CDR3, the DNA is TGTGCCAGCAGCCTTGGAGGGCTCAATCAGCCCCAGCATTTT.

This clone is a singleton in its sample. The rearrangement links TRBV7-9 to TRBJ2-2; D may be TRBD2 (6 bases). Germline values: CDR1 SEHNR, CDR2 FQNEAQ (reference sequence). This CDR3 contains 13 residues. The chain's CDR3 is CGGGHRYTGELFF. In DNA form, the CDR3 reads TGTGGTGGAGGGCATCGGTACACCGGGGAGCTGTTTTTT.